This T cell receptor (beta chain) came from a study of T-cell reconstitution after alpha-beta-depleted transplantation in children. Library preparation (for TCRbeta) was performed with unique molecular identifiers. TCRdb reprocessed the PCR reads with MiXCR, giving one entry per CDR3 protein. The table records about 370,000 distinct CDR3 sequences, roughly 22% of them present only once. From germline, CDR1 is LGHNA and CDR2 YSLEER. Deletions cut 0 bases from V and 2 bases from J, with 15 bases between. The CDR3 sequence is 17 residues long. The sequenced sample was PBMCs from the stem cell graft donor, obtained from the stem cell graft. The V call is TRBV4-3, the J call TRBJ2-3; TRBD2 might be the D (6 bases). The TCR comes from a human donor who donated a stem cell graft to a child with acute myeloid leukemia. This CDR3 is CASSQDGAGRPTDTQYF. The CDR3 DNA follows: TGCGCCAGCAGCCAAGACGGAGCGGGCCGCCCCACAGATACGCAGTATTTT.